Listed here are 8 T cell receptor beta chains from one sample, sequenced in a study of CD8+CD57+ T cells in acquired aplastic anemia. Flow cytometry had shown expanded CD8+CD57+ cells in the patients chosen for sequencing. Template material for TCR beta VDJ and CDR3 profiling consisted of genomic DNA. A single record per CDR3 protein comes from TCRdb applying MiXCR to the reads. The profile shows approximately 300,000 distinct CDR3 sequences, around three fifths of them singletons. The sample was sorted CD4+, CD8+, or CD8+CD57+ T cells (not recorded which) from PBMCs. The receptors were sampled from a human donor with aplastic anemia.

The gene calls are TRBV10-2 and TRBJ2-1; the match to TRBD2 covers 7 bases. The trim removed 3 bases at V and 6 bases at J, leaving 5 bases unmatched. The CDR3 is 14 residues long. Germline assignment: CDR1 WSHSY and CDR2 SAAADI. CDR3 region: CASSDGGLLNEQFF. The CDR3 nucleotides read TGCGCCAGCAGTGACGGGGGACTACTCAATGAGCAGTTCTTC.

The chain recombines TRBV20-1 with TRBJ2-5; TRBD1 matches at 8 bases. Germline loops: CDR1 DFQATT, CDR2 SNEGSKA (reference sequence). Unmatched junction bases numbered 9, after V lost 1 base and J lost 5 bases. The CDR3 has 15 amino acids. The CDR3 nucleotides are TGCAGTGCTAGAGGACAGGGGACCGGGTGGGAGACCCAGTACTTC. It translates to CSARGQGTGWETQYF.

This clonotype was seen repeatedly, ten times or more. This chain links TRBV19 with TRBJ2-1; D ambiguous. V shed 4 bases and J shed 8 bases, with 12 bases lying between them. Germline assignment: CDR1 LNHDA and CDR2 SQIVND (reference sequence). The CDR3 runs 13 residues. CDR3 region: CASSSLMDDEQFF. The CDR3, as DNA: TGTGCCAGTAGTAGCCTTATGGACGATGAGCAGTTCTTC.

This clonotype was detected many times. The rearrangement joins TRBV7-3 to TRBJ2-1; TRBD2 might be the D (6 bases). V lost 5 bases, J lost 4 bases, and 18 bases lay in between. This CDR3 spans 16 amino acids. The germline gives CDR1 SGHTA, CDR2 FQGTGA. The CDR3 spells CASSLTPGVGYNEQFF. CDR3 in DNA: TGTGCCAGCAGCCTTACCCCGGGGGTTGGGTACAATGAGCAGTTCTTC.

The chain uses TRBV20-1 and TRBJ1-1; D is unclear. This CDR3 has 12 amino acids. Germline V CDR1 and CDR2: DFQATT, SNEGSKA (reference sequence). Between the trimmed V and J ends, which lost 6 bases and 4 bases, there was a span of 12 bases. The CDR3 protein is CSALQLLTEAFF. CDR3 coding DNA: TGCAGTGCCTTACAGTTACTCACTGAAGCTTTCTTT.

The sample holds a few counts of this clonotype. J is TRBJ2-3 and V is TRBV6-5; D may be TRBD1 (6 bases). This CDR3 comprises 13 residues. The V end lost 8 bases, the J end lost 3 bases, and 12 bases lay between the germline ends. The germline V gene encodes CDR1 MNHEY and CDR2 SVGAGI. CDR3: CASGLGGTDTQYF. In DNA, the CDR3 is TGTGCCAGCGGGTTAGGGGGTACAGATACGCAGTATTTT.

In its sample, this clonotype was seen a few times. The J gene is TRBJ2-5, the V gene TRBV7-9; weak D call: TRBD2 (5 bases). This CDR3 is 15 amino acids long. In germline, CDR1 is SEHNR, CDR2 FQNEAQ (reference sequence). V lost 5 bases and J lost 1, with 14 bases in between. CDR3 region: CASSPNGRVQETQYF. CDR3 coding DNA: TGTGCCAGCAGCCCAAACGGGCGGGTCCAAGAGACCCAGTACTTC.

Comments on this clonotype: One end of the junction does not line up with germline, which may come from a read error. The chain links TRBV20-1 to TRBJ2-3; 8 bases match TRBD2. The CDR3 covers 15 residues. CDR1 is DFQATT, CDR2 SNEGSKA, per germline (reference sequence). In nucleotides, the CDR3 is TGCAGTGCACCGACTAGCGCCAGGGGCACGGATACGCAGTATTTT. This translates into CSAPTSARGTDTQYF.